The 30 T cell receptor beta chains given below trace back to one sample, sequenced in a study of cytotoxic CD8 clonotypes in ibrutinib-treated CLL. TCRdb's table, derived via immunoSEQ multiplex PCR, lists solely in-frame clones and lacks some. Seen here are some 290,000 clones, more than 65% observed once, and the top ten hold 5% to 7%. This material consisted of PBMCs, taken before ibrutinib treatment. The receptors come from a human donor with chronic lymphocytic leukemia.

This CDR3 reads CASSPSRARDVETQYF. In DNA form, the CDR3 reads TGTGCCAGCTCACCAAGTCGGGCCAGGGATGTTGAGACCCAGTACTTC. The rearrangement joins TRBV18 to TRBJ2-5, with a weak D call TRBD1 (5 bases). The CDR3 runs to 16 residues. Germline assignment: CDR1 KGHSH and CDR2 LQKENI. The germline V and J ends were trimmed by 2 bases and 5 bases, with 18 bases remaining between them. The full variable domain, in which reference TRBV18 and TRBJ2-5 provide the parts outside the CDR3, is NAGVMQNPRHLVRRRGQEARLRCSPMKGHSHVYWYRQLPEEGLKFMVYLQKENIIDESGMPKERFSAEFPKEGPSILRIQQVVRGDSAAYFCASSPSRARDVETQYFGPGTRLLVL.

This chain links TRBV2 with TRBJ1-5; 7 nucleotides line up with TRBD1. V dropped 10 bases and J dropped 2; count of bases not matched to a gene: 5. Germline V lookup: CDR1 SNHLY, CDR2 FYNNEI. The CDR3 consists of 13 residues. The DNA for the CDR3 is TGTGCCATCCAGGGGGGTGGCAATCAGCCCCAGCATTTT. Translation: CAIQGGGNQPQHF.

V gene TRBV6-6 combines with J gene TRBJ2-7, with D unresolved. The germline gives CDR1 MNHNY, CDR2 SVGAGI (reference sequence). Trimming stripped 6 bases from V and 4 bases from J, with 19 bases between. The CDR3 spans 15 residues. CDR3 coding DNA: TGTGCCAGCAGCTATAGCCACTCCCGACAATACGAGCAGTACTTC. It specifies CASSYSHSRQYEQYF.

The V call is TRBV5-6, the J call TRBJ2-7; D gene unclear. The V and J ends lost 4 bases and 1 base respectively, with 9 bases between them. In germline, CDR1 is SGHDT, CDR2 YYEEEE. There are 13 residues in the CDR3. The CDR3 coding sequence is TGTGCCAGCAGCCACCGTCGGTCCTACGAGCAGTACTTC. As protein: CASSHRRSYEQYF.

V is TRBV10-3 and J is TRBJ1-3; D is undetermined. The CDR3 is 16 residues long. The germline CDR1 and CDR2 sequences are ENHRY and SYGVKD. Trimming removed 0 bases from V and 0 bases from J, with 9 bases in between. The CDR3 loop reads CAISESWWYSGNTIYF. In DNA form, the CDR3 reads TGTGCCATCAGTGAGTCTTGGTGGTACTCTGGAAACACCATATATTTT.

The rearrangement joins TRBV6-5 to TRBJ1-2, with 8 bases matching TRBD1. Trimming at V came to 6 bases and at J to 7 bases, leaving 7 bases not matched to a gene. CDR1 and CDR2 from the germline V gene are MNHEY and SVGAGI. The CDR3 contains 13 residues. The DNA of the CDR3 is TGTGCCAGCAGACCTACAGGGGGTCTTGGCTACACCTTC. Residues: CASRPTGGLGYTF.

This sequence joins TRBV30 and TRBJ1-4, with no clear D. The V gene's germline CDR1 is GTSNPN and CDR2 SVGIG (reference sequence). Trimming took 2 bases from V and 12 from J, leaving 16 bases between them. The CDR3 is 13 residues long. CDR3 bases: TGTGCCTGGAGTTCAGGACTGGATGGGGAACTGTTTTTT. Translated, it gives CAWSSGLDGELFF.

The J gene is TRBJ1-5, the V gene TRBV28; no firm D call. CDR3 length: 12 amino acids. Germline loops: CDR1 MDHEN, CDR2 SYDVKM. Trimming pared 3 bases from V and 6 bases from J, leaving 6 bases between. CDR3 in DNA: TGTGCCAGCAGTTTCCTCCTTCAGCCCCAGCATTTT. Residues: CASSFLLQPQHF.

The rearrangement uses TRBV11-3 and TRBJ1-1; D may be TRBD1 (5 bases). V lost 4 bases, J lost 1 base, and 7 bases lay in between. This CDR3 spans 13 amino acids. Per germline, CDR1 SGHNT and CDR2 YENEEA. CDR3 DNA sequence: TGTGCCAGCAGCTGGGGCGGGAACACTGAAGCTTTCTTT. Encoded protein: CASSWGGNTEAFF.

The CDR3 spells CASSQDPEGAGYTF. The CDR3 DNA is TGCGCCAGCAGCCAAGACCCGGAGGGGGCTGGCTACACCTTC. The chain has TRBV4-1 and TRBJ1-2; 7 bases fit TRBD1. Trimming removed 0 bases from V and 7 bases from J; junction bases left unmatched: 5. This CDR3 has 14 residues. The germline CDR1 and CDR2 sequences are MGHRA and YSYEKL.

This clone was found a few times. J is TRBJ2-7 and V is TRBV28; 8 bases fit TRBD1. The CDR3 contains 14 residues. CDR1 and CDR2 (germline): MDHEN, SYDVKM. Trimming cost V 6 bases and J 6 bases; bases outside gene matches: 10. CDR3 in amino acids: CASRPTGVVGEQYF. Here the CDR3 DNA reads TGTGCCAGCAGACCGACAGGGGTGGTTGGCGAGCAGTACTTC.

The gene calls are TRBV18 and TRBJ1-1; 7 nucleotides align to TRBD1. The CDR3 sequence is 16 residues long. V gave up 0 bases and J gave up 3 bases; unmatched junction bases: 7. Germline V lookup: CDR1 KGHSH, CDR2 LQKENI. The CDR3 sequence is CASSPPRQGLYTEAFF. CDR3 DNA: TGTGCCAGCTCACCACCCCGACAGGGTTTGTACACTGAAGCTTTCTTT.

CDR3 nucleotide sequence: TGTGCCAGCAGCTCGACACAGGGGCTGAACACTGAAGCTTTCTTT. This codes for CASSSTQGLNTEAFF. The V and J genes are TRBV7-9 and TRBJ1-1, with 7 bases lining up with TRBD1. Germline-derived CDR1 and CDR2 are SEHNR and FQNEAQ (reference sequence). J was trimmed by 0 bases and V by 4 bases; bases with no gene match: 5. This CDR3 is 15 amino acids long.

The chain joins TRBV29-1 to TRBJ2-3; 7 positions agree with TRBD1. With 7 bases clipped from V and 6 bases from J, the junction kept 10 bases outside the gene matches. The CDR3 contains 13 residues. Germline V gene lookup returns CDR1 SQVTM and CDR2 ANQGSEA. The CDR3 loop reads CSAVVTGEDTQYF. The CDR3 DNA sequence: TGCAGCGCCGTGGTCACAGGGGAGGATACGCAGTATTTT.

J is TRBJ2-7 and V is TRBV10-3, with 10 positions matching TRBD2. V dropped 3 bases and J dropped 1; count of bases not matched to a gene: 3. The CDR3 is 15 amino acids. Looked up from germline, CDR1 is ENHRY and CDR2 is SYGVKD. CDR3 nucleotide sequence: TGTGCCATCAGTGACGGACTAGCGGAGTCCTACGAGCAGTACTTC. Its protein product is CAISDGLAESYEQYF.

The rearrangement links TRBV13 to TRBJ2-3; D is perhaps TRBD1 (5 bases). The CDR3 has 15 amino acids. Germline-derived CDR1 and CDR2 are PRHDT and FYEKMQ (reference sequence). The ends were cut back, 3 bases at V and 2 bases at J, with 12 bases in the middle. CDR3 loop: CASSFRTPTTDTQYF. CDR3 bases: TGTGCCAGCAGCTTTAGGACACCTACCACAGATACGCAGTATTTT.

The chain is built from TRBV25-1 and TRBJ2-5, with TRBD2 matching 8 bases. J lost 5 bases, V lost 2 bases, and 4 bases had no gene match. This CDR3 region has 14 residues. Germline V gene data show CDR1 as MGHDK and CDR2 as SYGVNS. The CDR3 protein is CASSETSGWETQYF. CDR3 sequence (DNA): TGTGCCAGCAGTGAAACTAGCGGATGGGAGACCCAGTACTTC.

The rearrangement links TRBV5-8 to TRBJ2-5, with TRBD2 matching 8 bases. The CDR3 is 16 amino acids. With V trimmed by 2 bases and J by 2 bases, 8 bases remained unmatched. Per germline, CDR1 SGHTS and CDR2 YDEGEE. CDR3 DNA: TGTGCCAGCAGCTTCGGGGGGGCTAGCGGGCAAGAGACCCAGTACTTC. Amino acid sequence: CASSFGGASGQETQYF.

The chain has TRBV5-4 and TRBJ2-7; D is unclear. Germline V gene lookup returns CDR1 SGHNT and CDR2 YYREEE (reference sequence). The CDR3 loop spans 12 amino acids. The V and J ends lost 7 bases and 5 bases respectively, with 13 bases between them. As DNA, the CDR3 is TGTGCCAGCGGCTACCGGTCGAACGAGCAGTACTTC. Translated, it gives CASGYRSNEQYF.

The chain combines TRBV7-9 with TRBJ1-2, with D hard to call. The CDR3 contains 13 residues. Germline CDR1 and CDR2: SEHNR and FQNEAQ (reference sequence). V dropped 0 bases and J dropped 2 bases, with 4 bases sitting between them. CDR3 bases: TGTGCCAGCAGCTTAGCTGAAAACTATGGCTACACCTTC. It yields the protein CASSLAENYGYTF.

A single count supports this clone. The CDR3 DNA follows: TGTGCCAGTAGTACCTCGGGACGGATATATAGCAATCAGCCCCAGCATTTT. This encodes CASSTSGRIYSNQPQHF. The chain links TRBV19 to TRBJ1-5, with TRBD1 as a possible D gene (5 bases). Germline V gene data show CDR1 as LNHDA and CDR2 as SQIVND (reference sequence). V was clipped by 4 bases and J by 0 bases, with 16 bases between them. The CDR3 has 17 amino acids.

V gene TRBV5-1 combines with J gene TRBJ2-5; the D is unclear. Trimming pared 1 base from V and 0 bases from J, leaving 4 bases between. Germline-derived CDR1 and CDR2 are SGHRS and YFSETQ. The CDR3 has 13 amino acids. CDR3 protein: CASSLSNQETQYF. The CDR3 DNA sequence: TGCGCCAGCAGCTTGTCAAACCAAGAGACCCAGTACTTC. The full variable domain, in which reference TRBV5-1 and TRBJ2-5 provide the parts outside the CDR3, is KAGVTQTPRYLIKTRGQQVTLSCSPISGHRSVSWYQQTPGQGLQFLFEYFSETQRNKGNFPGRFSGRQFSNSRSEMNVSTLELGDSALYLCASSLSNQETQYFGPGTRLLVL.

The gene calls are TRBV4-3 and TRBJ1-2, with D perhaps TRBD1 (6 bases). Trimming stripped 0 bases from V and 2 bases from J, with 10 bases between. The CDR3 totals 15 residues. Germline V lookup: CDR1 LGHNA, CDR2 YSLEER. CDR3 sequence (DNA): TGCGCCAGCAGCCAAGATCGGGACACGAACTATGGCTACACCTTC. Protein sequence: CASSQDRDTNYGYTF.

The chain carries TRBV7-9 and TRBJ2-7; D might be TRBD2 (5 bases). V was cut by 9 bases and J by 2 bases, with 23 bases left in between. This CDR3 region has 16 residues. Germline CDR1 is SEHNR and CDR2 is FQNEAQ (reference sequence). As DNA, the CDR3 is TGTGCCAGTGATACAAACTCGGGATCGTCGGCCTACGAGCAGTACTTC. Its translation is CASDTNSGSSAYEQYF.

The chain combines TRBV18 with TRBJ2-2; 13 positions match TRBD2. Germline assignment: CDR1 KGHSH and CDR2 LQKENI. The CDR3 totals 15 residues. Trimming at V came to 5 bases and at J to 6 bases, leaving 3 bases not matched to a gene. The CDR3: CASSTSGRAAGELFF. Here the CDR3 DNA reads TGTGCCAGCTCAACTAGCGGGAGGGCCGCCGGGGAGCTGTTTTTT.

V is TRBV11-2 and J is TRBJ1-1; 8 bases are shared with TRBD1. This CDR3 contains 12 residues. J lost 11 bases, V lost 4 bases, and 6 bases had no gene match. The germline gives CDR1 SGHAT, CDR2 FQNNGV. The CDR3 DNA follows: TGTGCCAGCAGCTGGCAGGGGGCGGGGGCTTTCTTT. This sequence encodes CASSWQGAGAFF. Filled out from reference TRBV11-2 and TRBJ1-1, the complete variable domain reads EAGVAQSPRYKIIEKRQSVAFWCNPISGHATLYWYQQILGQGPKLLIQFQNNGVVDDSQLPKDRFSAERLKGVDSTLKIQPAKLEDSAVYLCASSWQGAGAFFGQGTRLTVV.

The chain recombines TRBV10-3 with TRBJ1-1; D is unresolved. The CDR3 has 14 residues. The germline gives CDR1 ENHRY, CDR2 SYGVKD. V shed 4 bases and J shed 2 bases, with 11 bases lying between them. DNA of the CDR3: TGTGCCATCAGTGTTGGAGTCGGCAACACTGAAGCTTTCTTT. Translation gives CAISVGVGNTEAFF.

The chain links TRBV5-6 to TRBJ1-3, with D hard to call. CDR1 is SGHDT, CDR2 YYEEEE, per germline. V lost 5 bases and J lost 4, with 7 bases in between. This CDR3 spans 12 amino acids. The CDR3 nucleotides read TGTGCCAGCAGTCCCTACGGAAACACCATATATTTT. Translated, it gives CASSPYGNTIYF.

The gene calls are TRBV11-2 and TRBJ1-1; maybe TRBD1 (5 bases). Germline V gene lookup returns CDR1 SGHAT and CDR2 FQNNGV. Trimming left V 5 bases short and J 9 bases short, with 19 bases between. The CDR3 extends over 14 amino acids. CDR3 DNA: TGTGCCAGCAGCCACTCGGGGCACGGGATCCAAGCTTTCTTT. It translates to CASSHSGHGIQAFF.

The chain combines TRBV9 with TRBJ2-3; 11 bases map to TRBD2. In germline, CDR1 is SGDLS, CDR2 YYNGEE. V shed 3 bases and J 4 bases; nucleotides not matched to a gene: 4. The CDR3 extends over 15 amino acids. The CDR3 protein is CASSGTSGSADTQYF. The CDR3 DNA follows: TGTGCCAGCAGCGGCACTAGCGGGAGTGCAGATACGCAGTATTTT.